The 18 T cell receptor beta chains below all came from one sample that was sequenced in a study of beta chain features in type 1 diabetes. Expressed TCRB transcripts were sequenced because the entire RNA isolate underwent reverse transcription. The table came from immunoSEQ multiplex PCR; TCRdb's copy has only in-frame clones and leaves some out. The sample contains nearly 350,000 clones, approximately 8.2% of which appear only once. Sequencing was carried out using central memory CD4+ T cells from blood. Source of these receptors: a woman aged 18-29 years in good health.

The rearrangement links TRBV7-2 to TRBJ2-5, with a weak D call TRBD2 (6 bases). In germline, CDR1 is SGHTA, CDR2 FQGNSA. This CDR3 contains 14 residues. Trimming cost V 5 bases and J 2 bases, with 12 bases left between them. For the CDR3, the DNA is TGTGCCAGCAGCGGGGGTCTAGCGCAAGAGACCCAGTACTTC. The encoded protein is CASSGGLAQETQYF.

The rearrangement uses TRBV9 and TRBJ2-3; D might be TRBD1 (6 bases). The germline V gene has CDR1 SGDLS and CDR2 YYNGEE. Between the trimmed V and J ends, which lost 0 bases and 2 bases, there was a span of 10 bases. The CDR3 loop spans 15 amino acids. CDR3 loop: CASSVGDRLTDTQYF. CDR3 DNA: TGTGCCAGCAGCGTAGGCGACAGGCTCACAGATACGCAGTATTTT.

The chain is built from TRBV9 and TRBJ2-2; D is possibly TRBD1 (5 bases). This CDR3 comprises 16 residues. The V and J ends lost 0 bases and 1 base respectively, with 10 bases between them. The germline CDR1 and CDR2 sequences are SGDLS and YYNGEE. This chain's CDR3 is CASSVAPGLNTGELFF. DNA of the CDR3: TGTGCCAGCAGCGTAGCCCCAGGGCTGAACACCGGGGAGCTGTTTTTT.

This clone has a handful of counts. The rearrangement uses TRBV5-1 and TRBJ1-1, with D uncertain. Trimming left V 1 base short and J 7 bases short, with 8 bases between. The CDR3 totals 12 residues. Germline V gives CDR1 SGHRS, CDR2 YFSETQ. For the CDR3, the DNA is TGCGCCAGCAGCTTGTCCACAGATGAAGCTTTCTTT. As protein: CASSLSTDEAFF.

This clone was observed a handful of times. V and J are TRBV19 and TRBJ2-2; a weak D match, TRBD2 (7 bases). V dropped 5 bases and J dropped 2 bases, with 12 bases sitting between them. CDR1 LNHDA and CDR2 SQIVND come from the germline V gene (reference sequence). The CDR3 has 15 amino acids. As DNA, the CDR3 is TGTGCCAGTAGTCCGGGGGGCAGAAACACCGGGGAGCTGTTTTTT. Amino acid sequence: CASSPGGRNTGELFF.

V is TRBV4-2 and J is TRBJ2-7; TRBD2 aligns across 7 bases. The J segment lost 3 bases and the V segment lost 0 bases, leaving 8 bases of the junction unmatched. Germline loops: CDR1 LGHNA, CDR2 YNFKEQ. The length of the CDR3 is 16 residues. As DNA, the CDR3 is TGTGCCAGCAGCCAAGATTTGGGGGGGTTCAGCTACGAGCAGTACTTC. It yields the protein CASSQDLGGFSYEQYF.

This clone came up many times. The V gene is TRBV18, the J gene TRBJ2-3, with D possibly being TRBD2 (5 bases). CDR1 and CDR2 from the germline V gene are KGHSH and LQKENI. V shed 2 bases and J shed 7 bases, with 7 bases lying between them. The CDR3 is 12 residues long. The CDR3 DNA reads TGTGCCAGCTCACCAACTAGAAATACGCAGTATTTT. It is translated as CASSPTRNTQYF.

The chain joins TRBV10-3 to TRBJ2-1, with D maybe TRBD2 (5 bases). With 5 bases removed from V and 6 bases from J, the gap between germline ends came to 14 bases. CDR1 is ENHRY and CDR2 is SYGVKD in the germline V gene. The CDR3 runs to 14 residues. The CDR3 DNA is TGTGCCATCAGTTACTCCGGGGTGGGCAATGAGCAGTTCTTC. Translating gives CAISYSGVGNEQFF.

This clone has only a few counts. The chain carries TRBV2 and TRBJ2-2; 9 bases fit TRBD1. With V trimmed by 7 bases and J by 7 bases, 7 bases remained unmatched. Germline CDR1 and CDR2: SNHLY and FYNNEI. The CDR3 runs 14 residues. The DNA of the CDR3 is TGTGCCAGCACCGGACAGGGGCAGGGCGGGGAGCTGTTTTTT. Encoded protein: CASTGQGQGGELFF.

This chain joins TRBV11-2 and TRBJ2-7; D remains ambiguous. The V gene's germline CDR1 is SGHAT and CDR2 FQNNGV. V lost 6 bases and J lost 4, with 7 bases in between. The CDR3 runs 11 residues. As DNA, the CDR3 is TGTGCCAGCAGGAGTGATTACGAGCAGTACTTC. As protein: CASRSDYEQYF.

This sequence joins TRBV15 and TRBJ2-3; 11 positions agree with TRBD2. Germline-derived CDR1 and CDR2 are LNHNV and YYDKDF (reference sequence). This CDR3 spans 17 amino acids. With 1 base clipped from V and 6 bases from J, the junction kept 9 bases outside the gene matches. This CDR3 is CATSRATSGTVGDTQYF. CDR3 sequence (DNA): TGTGCCACCAGCAGAGCGACTAGCGGGACAGTAGGGGATACGCAGTATTTT.

In this sample, this clone turned up a few times. V usage is TRBV6-4 and J usage is TRBJ2-2; D uncertain. The germline gives CDR1 MRHNA, CDR2 SNTAGT. V was trimmed by 3 bases and J by 5 bases, leaving 10 bases between them. This CDR3 contains 14 residues. The CDR3 protein is CASSEALGTGELFF. The CDR3 DNA sequence: TGTGCCAGCAGTGAAGCTTTAGGGACCGGGGAGCTGTTTTTT.

The chain links TRBV5-1 to TRBJ2-1; the D is unclear. Between the trimmed V and J ends, which lost 0 bases and 5 bases, there was a span of 12 bases. This CDR3 is 15 amino acids long. Per the germline V gene, CDR1 is SGHRS and CDR2 is YFSETQ. CDR3 amino acids: CASSLVVRMNNEQFF. The CDR3 nucleotides are TGCGCCAGCAGCTTGGTTGTCAGGATGAACAATGAGCAGTTCTTC.

J is TRBJ2-3 and V is TRBV5-1; D gene ambiguous. Germline V gives CDR1 SGHRS, CDR2 YFSETQ. The CDR3 is made up of 15 amino acids. With 5 bases removed from V and 2 bases from J, the gap between germline ends came to 15 bases. In nucleotides, the CDR3 is TGCGCCAGCAGACCTCGCCAAGGGCCCACAGATACGCAGTATTTT. This encodes CASRPRQGPTDTQYF.

A few counts support this clone. The CDR3 sequence is CASSPWGGGGETQYF. The CDR3 DNA sequence: TGTGCCAGCAGTCCCTGGGGTGGCGGGGGAGAGACCCAGTACTTC. J is TRBJ2-5 and V is TRBV27, with 7 positions matching TRBD2. The CDR3 contains 15 residues. Germline V gene sequence: CDR1 MNHEY, CDR2 SMNVEV (reference sequence). After removal of 5 bases from V and 4 bases from J, the junction contained 10 bases not matched to a gene.

The table lists this clone with a few counts. This CDR3 reads CASSTGETQYF. The CDR3 nucleotides are TGTGCCAGCAGCACCGGAGAGACCCAGTACTTC. The chain has TRBV7-6 and TRBJ2-5; no reliable D call. Trimming took 5 bases from V and 4 from J, leaving 5 bases between them. CDR3 length equals 11 residues. From germline, CDR1 is SGHVS and CDR2 FNYEAQ.

This clone was seen a few times. The rearrangement links TRBV9 to TRBJ2-5; no definite D call. Per the germline V gene, CDR1 is SGDLS and CDR2 is YYNGEE. The germline V and J ends were trimmed by 4 bases and 4 bases, with 17 bases remaining between them. The CDR3 is 15 amino acids. DNA of the CDR3: TGTGCCAGCAGCCGTAGATGGGGTTTCGGAGAGACCCAGTACTTC. This gives the protein CASSRRWGFGETQYF. The full variable domain, with the rest looked up from reference TRBV9 and TRBJ2-5, is DSGVTQTPKHLITATGQRVTLRCSPRSGDLSVYWYQQSLDQGLQFLIQYYNGEERAKGNILERFSAQQFPDLHSELNLSSLELGDSALYFCASSRRWGFGETQYFGPGTRLLVL.

This clone was seen only a few times. The genes are TRBV4-2 and TRBJ2-4; 10 bases fit TRBD2. The CDR3 loop spans 13 amino acids. The V and J ends lost 6 bases and 5 bases, in that order; junction bases with no gene match: 1. Germline CDR1 and CDR2: LGHNA and YNFKEQ. The CDR3 bases are TGTGCCAGCAGTCTAGCGGGAGAAAACATTCAGTACTTC. Protein sequence: CASSLAGENIQYF.